The present entry profiles one TCR beta chain with its context. This record belongs to a study of blood T cell repertoires in COVID-19. Study background: Samples representing acute and convalescent COVID-19 were sourced from the United States, Italy and Spain.

V lost 1 base and J 4 bases, leaving 13 bases between the germline ends. Germline CDR1 is SGHAT and CDR2 is FQNNGV. The CDR3 totals 15 residues. Using immunoSEQ multiplex PCR, the repertoire was profiled, and TCRdb retains in-frame clones only, with some absent. The data show roughly 290,000 clones, 87% seen once. Participants reported their clinical history, and cohort assignment relied on those reports. Symptom resolution, clearance, or two negative PCRs marked the recovered donors of Cohort 3. The specimen was PBMCs or T cells enriched from blood (not recorded which). The clonotype was recovered from a middle-aged woman who had recovered from COVID-19. The rearrangement links TRBV11-2 to TRBJ1-1; D might be TRBD1 (5 bases). CDR3 region: CASSLAGTLSTEAFF. CDR3 in DNA: TGTGCCAGCAGCTTAGCCGGGACTCTTAGCACTGAAGCTTTCTTT.